This section outlines one TCR beta chain sequence together with its context. The antigen is unknown. The sample comes from a study of early stage breast cancer tumors. General observations from the study: Enriched TCRB sequences shared across patients were mostly commonly generated sequences. Tumor and normal breast were distinguished via blood comparison in about 90% of the 16 patients. Bulk DNA sequencing of unsorted cells missed chain pairing and markers. Tumors had approximately 2.7-fold higher T cell density than normal breast.

Germline CDR1 is MNHEY and CDR2 is SMNVEV (reference sequence). The V segment lost 5 bases and the J segment 4 bases; nucleotides outside the gene matches: 14. The CDR3 is made up of 18 amino acids. Here immunoSEQ multiplex PCR was the method, and the copy in TCRdb shows in-frame clones only, minus some. The sample holds under 45,000 clones; around 73% are singletons and the top ten take about 7.8%. The sample consisted of blood. The rearrangement joins TRBV27 to TRBJ2-1; 10 positions match TRBD2. The receptor was isolated from a person aged 45 to 59 with breast cancer. CDR3 amino acids: CASSKYRFLAGEYNEQFF. In nucleotides, the CDR3 is TGTGCCAGCAGTAAGTACCGCTTTCTAGCGGGAGAATACAATGAGCAGTTCTTC.